Listed below are T cell receptor beta chains from one sample, sequenced in a study of shared clonotypes between healthy human individuals. Using immunoSEQ multiplex PCR, the repertoire was profiled, and TCRdb retains in-frame clones only, with some absent. This table holds roughly 330,000 clones, 74% found once. The source material was memory CD4+ T cells sorted from blood. These receptors all come from a man aged 30 to 39 in good health. Both conserved end residues are trimmed from each CDR3.

j_call | v_call | cdr3_aa
TRBJ2-7 | TRBV7-3 | ASSLVHRGEQY
TRBJ1-1 | TRBV30 | AWSADYTEAF
TRBJ2-7 | TRBV20-1 | SAPTTAEQY
TRBJ1-1 | TRBV19 | ASMVLTEAF
TRBJ2-2 | TRBV28 | ASGPSEGGPTGELF
TRBJ2-1 | TRBV15 | ATSRWTSGKNNEQF
TRBJ1-2 | TRBV13 | ASSLSVSVGLYGYT
TRBJ2-4 | TRBV11-2 | ASSLVGGVDIQY
TRBJ1-5 | TRBV12-1 | ASSFASTDDKLNQPQH
TRBJ2-3 | TRBV9 | ASSETRIVGDTQY
TRBJ2-5 | TRBV10-3 | AISDLPGLAGEDQETQY
TRBJ2-1 | TRBV2 | ASSYSSGQGEQF
TRBJ2-1 | TRBV25-1 | ASSGGISYNEQF
TRBJ2-3 | TRBV6-6 | ASSSSAGAGTDTQY
TRBJ2-3 | TRBV18 | ASSSGQLAGVFTDTQY
TRBJ1-5 | TRBV28 | ASSLLDQFNQPQH
TRBJ1-5 | TRBV18 | ASSPGSNSNQPQH
TRBJ1-4 | TRBV5-1 | ASSPQSTTNEKLF
TRBJ2-7 | TRBV27 | ASSLYGIRDYEQY
TRBJ2-5 | TRBV19 | ASSTGPGVGETQY
TRBJ2-5 | TRBV2 | ASRELAGAQETQY
TRBJ2-7 | TRBV15 | ATSPRGGIFDNEQY
TRBJ2-7 | TRBV29-1 | SVGTVYEQY
TRBJ2-3 | TRBV20-1 | SASSDTQY
TRBJ1-2 | TRBV19 | ASRGAGTVGNYGYT
TRBJ1-4 | TRBV28 | ASRVGGREKLF
TRBJ1-4 | TRBV6-1 | ASSEERNEKLF
TRBJ2-2 | TRBV7-9 | ASSPGRRGALTGELF
TRBJ1-1 | TRBV2 | ASSEILNTEAF
TRBJ2-1 | TRBV28 | ASRNSGTYNEQF
TRBJ2-5 | TRBV15 | ATSRDHHQGAQY
TRBJ1-1 | TRBV10-3 | AIREGSRTEAF
TRBJ2-7 | TRBV15 | ATSRDAGDTSYEQY
TRBJ1-1 | TRBV6-6 | ASSFRQGNTEAF
TRBJ1-3 | TRBV25-1 | ASRDRLSGNTIY
TRBJ2-3 | TRBV18 | ASSPGQGADTQY
TRBJ1-3 | TRBV5-4 | ASSFSGNTIY
TRBJ2-7 | TRBV19 | ASSRRIPQY
TRBJ2-6 | TRBV27 | ASSSRGSGANVLT
TRBJ2-7 | TRBV5-4 | ASSKPGTHASYEQY
TRBJ2-7 | TRBV5-1 | ASSSGTSGTYEQY
TRBJ2-7 | TRBV18 | ASSDGTSGNPEQY
TRBJ2-5 | TRBV5-1 | ASSLSPGGTGETQY
TRBJ1-1 | TRBV7-9 | ASSSQTSNTEAF
TRBJ2-7 | TRBV21-1 | ASRLRRLAGEQY